Listed below are T cell receptor beta chains from one sample, sequenced in a study of cytomegalovirus exposure and HLA in healthy donors. TCRdb's table, derived via immunoSEQ multiplex PCR, lists solely in-frame clones and lacks some. The sample lists approximately 80,000 clones, about three quarters seen once, with around 10% in the top ten. The source material was PBMCs. The receptors were sampled from a woman aged 40 to 55 in good health and CMV-seropositive. CDR3s include the opening cysteine and the closing phenylalanine or tryptophan. Clone size is stated in some rows and not others, as once, few, many or a class when expanded.

v_call	clone_size	j_call	cdr3_length	cdr3_aa
TRBV7-2	-	TRBJ1-5	13	CASSLGGPQPQHF
TRBV5-1	-	TRBJ1-2	15	CASSLGQGLNYGYTF
TRBV19	-	TRBJ2-1	17	CASSSGPSGQSYNEQFF
TRBV27	-	TRBJ2-1	14	CASRLAGEGNEQFF
TRBV10-3	once	TRBJ1-2	14	CAISDQQGIYGYTF
TRBV7-3	-	TRBJ1-1	13	CASSLAMNTEAFF
TRBV4-3	few	TRBJ1-4	18	CASSQGGTVDISNEKLFF
TRBV5-1	-	TRBJ2-7	12	CASRKGAYEQYF
TRBV7-2	-	TRBJ1-6	15	CASSLDSPYNSPLHF
TRBV7-2	-	TRBJ2-7	17	CASSLRAGQTFTYEQYF
TRBV7-9	-	TRBJ2-7	15	CASSSTGTSAHEQYF
TRBV30	-	TRBJ1-1	19	CAWSVRPFLGNSMNTEAFF
TRBV9	few	TRBJ2-5	15	CASSDGQGVGETQYF
TRBV15	-	TRBJ1-2	15	CATSRDTGSNYGYTF
TRBV2	-	TRBJ1-1	16	CASSKAGTVGFTEAFF
TRBV30	-	TRBJ1-2	15	CAWSETGGAPRGYTF
TRBV10-3	-	TRBJ1-1	13	CATQTGTNTEAFF
TRBV27	once	TRBJ1-2	13	CASSGGQGDGYTF
TRBV6-1	-	TRBJ1-3	13	CASSDGSGNTIYF
TRBV7-9	-	TRBJ1-1	13	CASSASGNTEAFF
TRBV25-1	-	TRBJ1-2	18	CASLGSGTEDPSNYGYTF
TRBV4-1	-	TRBJ2-5	16	CASSQGYSDRGETQYF
TRBV10-3	-	TRBJ2-3	15	CAIKKTGAITDTQYF
TRBV10-1	-	TRBJ1-4	18	CASSGPRKKQGAGEKLFF
TRBV6-6	few	TRBJ1-6	14	CANRGGGYNSPLHF
TRBV12-2	-	TRBJ1-5	15	CASRLMSPRGQPQHF
TRBV6-1	-	TRBJ2-3	14	CASSAGHSTDTQYF
TRBV2	-	TRBJ1-2	16	CASTPLGQGDRRGYTF
TRBV29-1	-	TRBJ2-7	13	CSVMTGPSYEQYF
TRBV5-6	-	TRBJ2-7	14	CASTRRGGSYEQYF
TRBV6-1	many	TRBJ1-6	13	CASSEVAGSPLHF
TRBV6-5	-	TRBJ1-1	13	CASSSPEYTEAFF
TRBV9	once	TRBJ2-2	16	CASSPRDRGGTGELFF
TRBV5-1	-	TRBJ2-1	16	CASSLSGGGRYNEQFF
TRBV5-1	-	TRBJ1-3	16	CASSLDTASSGNTIYF
TRBV7-2	once	TRBJ1-2	15	CASSFGRNPGYGYTF
TRBV9	-	TRBJ2-2	16	CASSVDSGRAIGELFF
TRBV28	few	TRBJ1-6	14	CASRPGQGGSPLHF
TRBV6-6	once	TRBJ2-7	12	CASRPTRYEQYF
TRBV6-5	-	TRBJ1-1	13	CASSTHRDSEAFF
TRBV5-1	-	TRBJ2-3	16	CASSFLFGGSTDTQYF
TRBV6-4	-	TRBJ2-3	15	CASSDPAGGILTQYF
TRBV19	-	TRBJ1-6	17	CASSIGAGARNNSPLHF
TRBV2	few	TRBJ1-5	15	CASRSSGTGAQPQHF
TRBV19	-	TRBJ1-5	14	CASSSKQNRARKHF